A single sample is the source of the 21 T cell receptor beta chains below, sequenced in a study of blood T cells in healthy people across ages. It was with a sample-barcoded 5' primer and a J-beta primer mix that a second PCR of roughly 7 to 12 cycles was run. TCRdb re-called the 5' RACE reads through MiXCR, storing one row per CDR3 protein. The repertoire has 540,000 or so distinct CDR3 sequences, less than 60% of them found once; the top ten carry about 26%. Sequencing used blood. The receptors derive from an elderly man in good health.

The chain employs TRBV5-5 and TRBJ1-2; D gene unclear. CDR3 length equals 14 residues. Germline CDR1 SGHKS, CDR2 YYEKEE (reference sequence). Trimming removed 7 bases at V and 6 bases at J, with 19 bases between. CDR3 nucleotide sequence: TGTGCCAGCTGCTCGCCAAGCGGCTTCAATGGCTACACCTTC. Translated, it gives CASCSPSGFNGYTF.

This clonotype was observed a handful of times. The rearrangement links TRBV9 to TRBJ2-3; D gene ambiguous. Germline CDR1 and CDR2: SGDLS and YYNGEE. This CDR3 is built from 14 residues. V was trimmed by 7 bases and J by 4 bases, leaving 16 bases between them. The CDR3 nucleotides are TGTGCCAGCGACGGCGGTCACTTAGCAGATACGCAGTATTTT. Residues: CASDGGHLADTQYF.

CDR3 in amino acids: CASSQAGDDGEQYF. CDR3 coding DNA: TGTGCCAGCAGCCAAGCAGGGGACGATGGCGAGCAGTACTTC. V and J are TRBV3-1 and TRBJ2-7, with D possibly being TRBD1 (6 bases). In germline, CDR1 is LGHDT, CDR2 YNNKEL (reference sequence). V lost 1 base to trimming and J lost 6 bases, with 13 bases between them. The CDR3 contains 14 residues.

This clonotype was found a few times. The rearrangement uses TRBV5-1 and TRBJ2-3; the D gene is possibly TRBD1 (7 bases). Trimming pared 4 bases from V and 1 base from J, leaving 16 bases between. The CDR3 has 16 residues. Germline assignment: CDR1 SGHRS and CDR2 YFSETQ. The CDR3 protein is CASSQPGGTGTDTQYF. The CDR3 DNA follows: TGCGCCAGCAGCCAGCCCGGCGGGACAGGCACAGATACGCAGTATTTT.

This clonotype came up a few times. This chain uses TRBV10-3 with TRBJ2-7; 10 nucleotides agree with TRBD2. V was pared by 3 bases and J by 1 base, with 3 bases of the junction left unmatched. The CDR3 has 15 amino acids. Germline V gene data show CDR1 as ENHRY and CDR2 as SYGVKD. The CDR3: CAISDTSGMSYEQYF. In DNA form, the CDR3 reads TGTGCCATCAGTGACACTAGCGGGATGTCCTACGAGCAGTACTTC.

This clonotype came up a few times. The V call is TRBV7-2, the J call TRBJ2-3; D is perhaps TRBD1 (6 bases). CDR1 and CDR2 from the germline V gene are SGHTA and FQGNSA. Trimming shortened V by 1 base and J by 2 bases, and 16 bases separated the two germline ends. This CDR3 spans 17 amino acids. CDR3 bases: TGTGCCAGCAGCTTAGGGGCCGGGACACTGTTCACAGATACGCAGTATTTT. It specifies CASSLGAGTLFTDTQYF.

As regards this clonotype: This may be a read error, as it is one base from a much larger clone. The chain combines TRBV12-3 or TRBV12-4 with TRBJ1-6; D remains unclear. CDR3 size: 14 residues. The V end lost 3 bases, the J end lost 8 bases, and 11 bases lay between the germline ends. The CDR3 sequence: CASSFVGKDSPLHF. CDR3 DNA sequence: TGTGCCAGCAGTTTTGTAGGGAAGGATTCACCCCTCCACTTT.

Regarding this clonotype: At one of its ends the junction is not consistent with the germline gene, which may arise from a read error. The rearrangement uses TRBV20-1 and TRBJ2-5; tentatively, D is TRBD1 (5 bases). The CDR3 consists of 14 residues. Looked up from germline, CDR1 is DFQATT and CDR2 is SNEGSKA (reference sequence). Here the CDR3 reads CNARGRRRGNEQYF. In DNA, the CDR3 is TGCAATGCTAGGGGCCGACGGAGAGGCAACGAACAGTACTTC.

This clonotype has just a few counts. The rearrangement links TRBV28 to TRBJ2-3; either TRBD1 or TRBD2 may fit D (7 bases each). Germline CDR1 and CDR2: MDHEN and SYDVKM. This CDR3 has 20 amino acids. Trimming left V 4 bases short and J 2 bases short, with 28 bases between. The CDR3 is CASSSPVTGWFGGNTDTQYF. The CDR3 DNA is TGTGCCAGCAGTTCCCCGGTGACAGGGTGGTTCGGGGGGAACACAGATACGCAGTATTTT.

The rearrangement uses TRBV4-1 and TRBJ1-2, with unresolved D. This CDR3 has 15 residues. The germline gives CDR1 MGHRA, CDR2 YSYEKL. Trimming stripped 2 bases from V and 2 bases from J, with 12 bases between. The CDR3 DNA follows: TGCGCCAGCAGCCAATCGGAGTCACAGAACTATGGCTACACCTTC. Protein product: CASSQSESQNYGYTF.

V usage is TRBV6-2 or TRBV6-3 and J usage is TRBJ2-5, with 8 bases identical to TRBD1. Per germline, CDR1 MNHEY and CDR2 SVGEGT. The CDR3 covers 14 residues. V was pared by 4 bases and J by 2 bases, with 3 bases of the junction left unmatched. The CDR3, as DNA: TGTGCCAGCAGTTCCGGGACAGGTCAAGAGACCCAGTACTTC. Protein sequence: CASSSGTGQETQYF.

The chain carries TRBV7-9 and TRBJ1-4, with a tentative D call TRBD1 (5 bases). This CDR3 is built from 15 residues. The germline gives CDR1 SEHNR, CDR2 FQNEAQ (reference sequence). Trimming removed 0 bases from V and 7 bases from J, with 12 bases in between. The CDR3: CASSLAMGRAEKLFF. CDR3 DNA: TGTGCCAGCAGCTTAGCGATGGGCAGGGCTGAAAAACTGTTTTTT.

This clonotype was counted ten times or more. V and J are TRBV6-5 and TRBJ1-4, with a weak D call TRBD1 (5 bases). The CDR3 runs 16 residues. Trimming cost V 0 bases and J 7 bases, with 15 bases left between them. The V gene's germline CDR1 is MNHEY and CDR2 SVGAGI. The CDR3 here is CASSYSSAGRGEKLFF. CDR3 nucleotides: TGTGCCAGCAGTTACTCGAGCGCAGGGAGGGGTGAAAAACTGTTTTTT.

J is TRBJ2-6 and V is TRBV7-9; 8 bases match TRBD1. The CDR3 contains 17 residues. V lost 1 base to trimming and J lost 1 base; unmatched junction nucleotides: 3. Germline CDR1 SEHNR, CDR2 FQNEAQ (reference sequence). This chain's CDR3 is CASSLGGTGSGANVLTF. The CDR3 DNA follows: TGTGCCAGCAGCTTAGGTGGGACAGGTTCTGGGGCCAACGTCCTGACTTTC.

This clonotype was picked up a small number of times. This sequence joins TRBV3-1 and TRBJ2-7; D perhaps matches TRBD2 (5 bases). The germline V gene encodes CDR1 LGHDT and CDR2 YNNKEL (reference sequence). The V gene lost 7 bases and the J gene lost 4 bases, with 20 bases spanning the gap. The CDR3 runs 15 residues. CDR3 bases: TGTGCCAGCACCTGGAGCGGTAACGTCCTTTACGAGCAGTACTTC. Its translation is CASTWSGNVLYEQYF.

J is TRBJ2-5 and V is TRBV20-1; no clear D gene. V lost 1 base and J 4 bases, leaving 7 bases between the germline ends. Germline V gene lookup returns CDR1 DFQATT and CDR2 SNEGSKA (reference sequence). The CDR3 has 12 residues. CDR3 nucleotide sequence: TGCAGTGCTAGAGTAGGGCGAGAGACCCAGTACTTC. It yields the protein CSARVGRETQYF.

The sample holds a few counts of this clonotype. The chain links TRBV12-3 or TRBV12-4 to TRBJ2-7, with D hard to call. V shed 6 bases and J shed 4 bases, with 7 bases lying between them. The length of the CDR3 is 11 residues. The CDR3 here is CASREGYEQYF. Here the CDR3 DNA reads TGTGCCAGCAGGGAAGGGTACGAGCAGTACTTC.

This chain joins TRBV20-1 and TRBJ2-1; the D gene is possibly TRBD1 (6 bases). TRBJ2-7 explains the end of the DNA better; the J call may be wrong. The germline CDR1 and CDR2 sequences are DFQATT and SNEGSKA (reference sequence). This CDR3 region has 14 residues. The CDR3: CSAAKGGTYNEQYF. The CDR3 coding sequence is TGCAGTGCTGCTAAAGGGGGTACCTACAATGAGCAGTACTTC.

Points on this clonotype: It may be a read error: a sequence one base away is much more abundant. J is TRBJ2-3 and V is TRBV6-6; unclear D gene. The CDR3 covers 17 residues. The germline V gene has CDR1 MNHNY and CDR2 SVGAGI (reference sequence). The ends were cut back, 2 bases at V and 1 base at J, with 16 bases in the middle. The CDR3 DNA reads TGTGCCAGCAGTTACACACTGACTGGCGGTGGCACAGATACGCAGTATTTT. Its translation is CASSYTLTGGGTDTQYF.

V and J are TRBV28 and TRBJ2-3, with a tentative D call TRBD1 (5 bases). Germline lookup yields CDR1 MDHEN and CDR2 SYDVKM. The CDR3 sequence is 14 residues long. Trimming cost V 3 bases and J 2 bases, with 9 bases left between them. CDR3 nucleotide sequence: TGTGCCAGCAGTTTTGACAGATACACAGATACGCAGTATTTT. Translated: CASSFDRYTDTQYF.

With respect to this clonotype: A much bigger clone sits one base away, suggesting this may be a read error. The V and J genes are TRBV7-2 and TRBJ2-7; no clear D. Germline CDR1 SGHTA, CDR2 FQGNSA. The CDR3 runs to 11 residues. The V gene lost 5 bases and the J gene lost 2 bases, with 4 bases spanning the gap. DNA of the CDR3: TGTGCCAGCAGCCCCACCTACGAGCAGTACTTC. This codes for CASSPTYEQYF.